These 14 T cell receptor beta chains came from one sample sequenced in a study of cytomegalovirus exposure and HLA in healthy donors. Primers: 60 Vbeta forward and 13 Jbeta reverse. The table came from immunoSEQ multiplex PCR; TCRdb's copy has only in-frame clones and leaves some out. The sample lists 110,000 or so clones; 70% to 80% were seen once. The specimen was PBMCs. The source of these receptors is a woman aged 30 to 39 in good health and CMV-seropositive.

This clone has only a few counts. V and J are TRBV7-9 and TRBJ2-2; D is perhaps TRBD2 (5 bases). Germline CDR1 is SEHNR and CDR2 is FQNEAQ (reference sequence). The length of the CDR3 is 15 residues. Trimming stripped 3 bases from V and 6 bases from J, with 14 bases between. CDR3: CASSFSGLSAGELFF. Written as DNA, the CDR3 is TGTGCCAGCAGCTTCTCCGGACTGTCCGCCGGGGAGCTGTTTTTT.

This sequence joins TRBV29-1 and TRBJ2-7; D perhaps matches TRBD1 (6 bases). With 6 bases removed from V and 0 bases from J, the gap between germline ends came to 15 bases. The CDR3 runs to 14 residues. Per the germline V gene, CDR1 is SQVTM and CDR2 is ANQGSEA. This chain's CDR3 is CSVAGTYSSYEQYF. As DNA, the CDR3 is TGCAGCGTCGCCGGGACATACAGCTCCTACGAGCAGTACTTC.

The CDR3 DNA reads TGTGCCAGCACCTGGGGACAGATCAATCAGCCCCAGCATTTT. Translated, it gives CASTWGQINQPQHF. The chain links TRBV2 to TRBJ1-5, with 7 bases matching TRBD1. V lost 7 bases and J lost 3; bases outside the gene matches: 6. The germline gives CDR1 SNHLY, CDR2 FYNNEI. CDR3 length: 14 amino acids.

This clone was found once. The V and J genes are TRBV6-1 and TRBJ2-7; D is undetermined. Looked up from germline, CDR1 is MNHNS and CDR2 is SASEGT. The CDR3 has 13 amino acids. Trimming removed 1 base from V and 3 bases from J, with 7 bases in between. The CDR3 sequence: CASSEEQFYEQYF. In DNA form, the CDR3 reads TGTGCCAGCAGTGAAGAGCAATTCTACGAGCAGTACTTC.

The chain is built from TRBV9 and TRBJ2-1; 8 bases agree with TRBD2. The germline gives CDR1 SGDLS, CDR2 YYNGEE. This CDR3 spans 15 amino acids. The V and J ends lost 4 bases and 2 bases, in that order; junction bases with no gene match: 5. CDR3 DNA: TGTGCCAGCAGCCCCCGTAGCGGGACCTACAATGAGCAGTTCTTC. This sequence encodes CASSPRSGTYNEQFF. Full variable domain (missing parts from reference TRBV9 and TRBJ2-1): DSGVTQTPKHLITATGQRVTLRCSPRSGDLSVYWYQQSLDQGLQFLIQYYNGEERAKGNILERFSAQQFPDLHSELNLSSLELGDSALYFCASSPRSGTYNEQFFGPGTRLTVL.

This chain connects TRBV6-5 to TRBJ2-1, with D perhaps matching TRBD1 (5 bases). The CDR3 sequence is 14 residues long. CDR1 MNHEY and CDR2 SVGAGI come from the germline V gene. Trimming left V 0 bases short and J 7 bases short, with 10 bases between. The CDR3 here is CASSYSYPGNEQFF. As DNA, the CDR3 is TGTGCCAGCAGTTACTCGTACCCAGGGAATGAGCAGTTCTTC.

V and J are TRBV18 and TRBJ1-2; a weak D match, TRBD1 (5 bases). Germline CDR1 and CDR2: KGHSH and LQKENI. Trimming took off 4 bases at V and 6 bases at J, with 12 bases between the two ends. The length of the CDR3 is 13 residues. CDR3 loop: CASSRRGEDGYTF. The CDR3 DNA sequence: TGTGCCAGCTCACGTCGGGGGGAAGATGGCTACACCTTC.

This chain links TRBV20-1 with TRBJ2-1, with D possibly matching TRBD2 (6 bases). Germline V gene data show CDR1 as DFQATT and CDR2 as SNEGSKA (reference sequence). The germline V and J ends were trimmed by 8 bases and 4 bases, with 9 bases remaining between them. CDR3 length equals 11 residues. CDR3 in amino acids: CSTSGYNEQFF. The CDR3 bases are TGCAGTACCAGCGGGTACAATGAGCAGTTCTTC.

The chain recombines TRBV19 with TRBJ1-1, with a tentative D call TRBD1 (5 bases). Trimming left V 4 bases short and J 4 bases short, with 13 bases between. CDR1 LNHDA and CDR2 SQIVND come from the germline V gene (reference sequence). This CDR3 comprises 14 residues. The CDR3 region is CASSTPGLFTEAFF. The CDR3 nucleotides read TGTGCCAGTAGTACTCCGGGACTCTTCACTGAAGCTTTCTTT.

The chain uses TRBV5-1 and TRBJ2-5, with 11 bases identical to TRBD2. This CDR3 is 17 amino acids long. The germline CDR1 and CDR2 sequences are SGHRS and YFSETQ. V was clipped by 0 bases and J by 2 bases; unmatched bases: 6. CDR3 in amino acids: CASSLEVLAGGQETQYF. CDR3 bases: TGCGCCAGCAGCTTGGAGGTCTTAGCGGGAGGGCAAGAGACCCAGTACTTC.

V and J are TRBV9 and TRBJ1-3; 7 nucleotides match TRBD1. Germline V gene lookup returns CDR1 SGDLS and CDR2 YYNGEE. V was clipped by 5 bases and J by 2 bases; unmatched bases: 1. The CDR3 runs to 13 residues. The CDR3 here is CASSGQAGNTIYF. In nucleotides, the CDR3 is TGTGCCAGCAGTGGACAGGCTGGAAACACCATATATTTT.

The CDR3 sequence: CASSFQDTQYF. The CDR3 coding sequence is TGTGCCAGTAGTTTTCAGGATACGCAGTATTTT. V is TRBV19 and J is TRBJ2-3; D is undetermined. The CDR3 loop spans 11 amino acids. The V end lost 5 bases, the J end lost 6 bases, and 6 bases lay between the germline ends. Germline CDR1 LNHDA, CDR2 SQIVND (reference sequence).

V is TRBV6-1 and J is TRBJ2-2; no clear D. CDR1 is MNHNS and CDR2 is SASEGT in the germline V gene. Trimming stripped 6 bases from V and 0 bases from J, with 5 bases between. This CDR3 has 13 amino acids. Here the CDR3 reads CASSASNTGELFF. CDR3 bases: TGTGCCAGCAGCGCGTCGAACACCGGGGAGCTGTTTTTT.

CDR3 nucleotides: TGTGCCAGCAGTTTATCCCCGAGTTGGCTAGCGGGGGTCGGAGATACGCAGTATTTT. It specifies CASSLSPSWLAGVGDTQYF. This chain uses TRBV27 with TRBJ2-3; 10 bases are a match to TRBD2. This CDR3 spans 19 amino acids. After removal of 0 bases from V and 5 bases from J, the junction contained 14 bases not matched to a gene. Germline values: CDR1 MNHEY, CDR2 SMNVEV (reference sequence).